These 17 T cell receptor beta chains were sequenced from one sample in a study of blood T cell repertoires in COVID-19. The method was immunoSEQ multiplex PCR; TCRdb's version includes in-frame clones alone and lacks a portion of them. The sample has about 150,000 clones; 80% to 90% are singletons. The sequencing sample was made of PBMCs or T cells enriched from blood (not recorded which). The source of these receptors is a man aged 50 or older who had recovered from COVID-19.

V is TRBV6-5 and J is TRBJ1-5; weak D call: TRBD1 (5 bases). Germline lookup yields CDR1 MNHEY and CDR2 SVGAGI. Between the trimmed V and J ends, which lost 7 bases and 4 bases, there was a span of 11 bases. This CDR3 has 13 residues. CDR3 amino acids: CASTSGLNQPQHF. Here the CDR3 DNA reads TGTGCCAGCACTTCGGGACTGAATCAGCCCCAGCATTTT.

The rearrangement links TRBV6-2 or TRBV6-3 to TRBJ2-1; the match to TRBD2 covers 14 bases. Per germline, CDR1 MNHEY and CDR2 SVGEGT. This CDR3 has 17 amino acids. The V and J ends lost 5 bases and 3 bases, in that order; junction bases with no gene match: 6. The CDR3 DNA sequence: TGTGCCAGCAGTGCGCGGACTAGCGGGGGGATCTACAATGAGCAGTTCTTC. Translating gives CASSARTSGGIYNEQFF.

The V call is TRBV5-5, the J call TRBJ1-1; D gene ambiguous. Trimming left V 0 bases short and J 0 bases short, with 6 bases between. Germline assignment: CDR1 SGHKS and CDR2 YYEKEE (reference sequence). There are 14 residues in the CDR3. CDR3 DNA: TGTGCCAGCAGCTTGGGACTGTTGAACACTGAAGCTTTCTTT. Protein: CASSLGLLNTEAFF. The variable domain in full, completed from reference TRBV5-5 and TRBJ1-1, reads DAGVTQSPTHLIKTRGQQVTLRCSPISGHKSVSWYQQVLGQGPQFIFQYYEKEERGRGNFPDRFSARQFPNYSSELNVNALLLGDSALYLCASSLGLLNTEAFFGQGTRLTVV.

The genes are TRBV3-1 (or the pseudogene TRBV3-2) and TRBJ1-6; D may be TRBD1 (5 bases). Germline V gives CDR1 LGHDT, CDR2 YNNKEL (reference sequence). Trimming pared 4 bases from V and 1 base from J, leaving 11 bases between. The CDR3 consists of 16 residues. The CDR3 coding sequence is TGTGCCAGCAGCCCACCGGGGGTGTCCTATAATTCACCCCTCCACTTT. Translated: CASSPPGVSYNSPLHF.

The genes are TRBV30 and TRBJ1-5, with TRBD1 as a possible D gene (6 bases). Germline V gives CDR1 GTSNPN, CDR2 SVGIG (reference sequence). V lost 1 base, J lost 0 bases, and 13 bases lay in between. This CDR3 has 16 residues. CDR3 coding DNA: TGTGCCTGGAGTGGATACAGGGAATATAGCAATCAGCCCCAGCATTTT. Encoded protein: CAWSGYREYSNQPQHF. Drawing the rest from reference TRBV30 and TRBJ1-5, the complete variable domain is SQTIHQWPATLVQPVGSPLSLECTVEGTSNPNLYWYRQAAGRGLQLLFYSVGIGQISSEVPQNLSASRPQDRQFILSSKKLLLSDSGFYLCAWSGYREYSNQPQHFGDGTRLSIL.

The chain is built from TRBV19 and TRBJ1-6; 7 bases are shared with TRBD1. Germline V CDR1 and CDR2: LNHDA, SQIVND (reference sequence). CDR3 length: 19 amino acids. With 5 bases clipped from V and 0 bases from J, the junction kept 13 bases outside the gene matches. CDR3 sequence (DNA): TGTGCCAGTAGTTCGCTACCGGGACAGACGAGCTCCTATAATTCACCCCTCCACTTT. As protein: CASSSLPGQTSSYNSPLHF.

The chain couples TRBV4-1 to TRBJ2-5; possibly TRBD1 for D (5 bases). Per germline, CDR1 MGHRA and CDR2 YSYEKL. Trimming removed 0 bases from V and 0 bases from J, with 5 bases in between. The CDR3 has 14 amino acids. This CDR3 reads CASSQEGHQETQYF. In DNA form, the CDR3 reads TGCGCCAGCAGCCAAGAGGGGCACCAAGAGACCCAGTACTTC.

The V gene is TRBV2, the J gene TRBJ2-2; TRBD1 is a possible D gene (6 bases). The CDR3 spans 15 residues. The V gene lost 5 bases and the J gene lost 0 bases, with 10 bases spanning the gap. The germline CDR1 and CDR2 sequences are SNHLY and FYNNEI. The chain's CDR3 is CASSPGTTNTGELFF. The CDR3 DNA follows: TGTGCCAGCAGTCCCGGGACAACGAACACCGGGGAGCTGTTTTTT.

This clone was observed once. CDR3 protein: CASSLASSGGPSGANVLTF. The CDR3 coding sequence is TGCGCCAGCAGCTTGGCCTCCAGCGGGGGACCCTCTGGGGCCAACGTCCTGACTTTC. This rearrangement joins TRBV5-1 to TRBJ2-6, with 8 bases that match TRBD2. V lost 0 bases, J lost 0 bases, and 8 bases stayed unmatched. Germline V gives CDR1 SGHRS, CDR2 YFSETQ. The CDR3 contains 19 residues.

The chain is built from TRBV5-1 and TRBJ1-6, with a possible D match to TRBD1 (5 bases). The germline V gene has CDR1 SGHRS and CDR2 YFSETQ. V was cut by 1 base and J by 7 bases, with 15 bases left in between. The length of the CDR3 is 16 residues. The DNA of the CDR3 is TGCGCCAGCAGCTTGCTCGGGGGGTTCGACAATTCACCCCTCCACTTT. Amino acid sequence: CASSLLGGFDNSPLHF.

Only a few counts were recorded for this clone. This rearrangement joins TRBV18 to TRBJ1-1; D may be TRBD1 (5 bases). Germline V CDR1 and CDR2: KGHSH, LQKENI. The CDR3 covers 13 residues. Trimming stripped 1 base from V and 5 bases from J, with 8 bases between. The CDR3 region has the DNA TGTGCCAGCTCACCACAGGGGTGGACTGAAGCTTTCTTT. Encoded protein: CASSPQGWTEAFF.

This clone has only one observation. V and J are TRBV7-2 and TRBJ2-1, with 15 bases identical to TRBD2. From germline, CDR1 is SGHTA and CDR2 FQGNSA. CDR3 length equals 18 residues. The trim removed 1 base at V and 4 bases at J, leaving 5 bases unmatched. The CDR3 here is CASSLVPGLAGGYNEQFF. For the CDR3, the DNA is TGTGCCAGCAGCTTAGTTCCGGGACTAGCGGGGGGATACAATGAGCAGTTCTTC.

This chain connects TRBV6-2 or TRBV6-3 to TRBJ1-5, with 11 bases that match TRBD1. From germline, CDR1 is MNHEY and CDR2 SVGEGT. J was trimmed by 1 base and V by 1 base; bases with no gene match: 0. The CDR3 totals 16 residues. In DNA, the CDR3 is TGTGCCAGCAGTTACTGGACAGGGGGCAGCAATCAGCCCCAGCATTTT. This gives the protein CASSYWTGGSNQPQHF.

This clone was detected a few times. The chain has TRBV5-1 and TRBJ2-2, with 8 bases matching TRBD1. Losses at the gene ends were 2 bases for V and 6 bases for J; bases not matched to a gene: 6. The CDR3 spans 15 residues. The V gene's germline CDR1 is SGHRS and CDR2 YFSETQ. CDR3 DNA: TGCGCCAGCAGCTTAGGCAGGGGGCTCGCCGGGGAGCTGTTTTTT. Translating gives CASSLGRGLAGELFF. The complete variable domain, with remaining parts taken from reference TRBV5-1 and TRBJ2-2, reads KAGVTQTPRYLIKTRGQQVTLSCSPISGHRSVSWYQQTPGQGLQFLFEYFSETQRNKGNFPGRFSGRQFSNSRSEMNVSTLELGDSALYLCASSLGRGLAGELFFGEGSRLTVL.

This sequence joins TRBV9 and TRBJ2-7, with 9 bases identical to TRBD1. The germline V gene has CDR1 SGDLS and CDR2 YYNGEE. Trimming cost V 3 bases and J 9 bases; bases outside gene matches: 13. This CDR3 region has 15 residues. CDR3 loop: CASSAGQGPKIPQYF. In nucleotides, the CDR3 is TGTGCCAGCAGCGCCGGACAGGGGCCAAAGATCCCGCAGTACTTC. Drawing the rest from reference TRBV9 and TRBJ2-7, the complete variable domain is DSGVTQTPKHLITATGQRVTLRCSPRSGDLSVYWYQQSLDQGLQFLIQYYNGEERAKGNILERFSAQQFPDLHSELNLSSLELGDSALYFCASSAGQGPKIPQYFGPGTRLTVT.

The table lists this clone with a count of one. V gene TRBV7-2 combines with J gene TRBJ2-5; 9 bases are a match to TRBD1. The germline V gene encodes CDR1 SGHTA and CDR2 FQGNSA. The CDR3 covers 15 residues. Trimming at V came to 8 bases and at J to 4 bases, leaving 11 bases not matched to a gene. The CDR3 here is CASGMGQGRRETQYF. As DNA, the CDR3 is TGTGCCAGCGGAATGGGACAGGGTAGGCGAGAGACCCAGTACTTC.

About this clone: Distinct nucleotide sequences in the sample also encode this CDR3. This sequence joins TRBV5-4 and TRBJ2-7; 12 bases match TRBD1. The CDR3 has 15 residues. Germline-derived CDR1 and CDR2 are SGHNT and YYREEE (reference sequence). V trimming: 2 bases; J trimming: 5 bases; junction bases outside the gene matches: 5. CDR3 residues: CASSFFRDRGHEQYF. CDR3 nucleotide sequence: TGTGCCAGCAGCTTTTTCCGGGACAGGGGGCACGAGCAGTACTTC.